These 18 T cell receptor beta chains originate from one sample sequenced in a study of vaccination and CD4 T cells after COVID-19. The assay that was used to sequence DNA from cultured CD4+ T cells was the Oncomine TCR Beta short-read assay. TCRdb passed the PCR reads through MiXCR, listing each CDR3 protein once. Of roughly 20,000 distinct CDR3 sequences listed, 35% to 45% are singletons. Indicated treatment: roughly 10-day PBMC culture with coronavirus spike peptide pools or control peptides (ViraFEST assay). These receptors are not linked to any known antigen. Source: CD4+ T cells from blood, cultured in vitro, taken before SARS-CoV-2 vaccination. The source is a human donor who received a COVID-19 vaccine.

This clonotype was observed a few times. The chain joins TRBV21-1 to TRBJ1-2. TRBV21-1 has pseudogene status. This CDR3 is 15 amino acids long. The CDR3 nucleotides are TGTGCCAGCAGCAAAGCGCTCGGCGGGGACTCAGGCTACACCTTC. It specifies CASSKALGGDSGYTF.

This clonotype has more than one count but fewer than ten. The CDR3 DNA follows: TGTGCCAGCAGTTTAGGCGGGGTTAATTCACCCCTCCACTTT. Protein: CASSLGGVNSPLHF. V gene TRBV28 combines with J gene TRBJ1-6; D ambiguous. Trimming took 2 bases from V and 6 from J, leaving 8 bases between them. This CDR3 is built from 14 residues. Germline CDR1 and CDR2: MDHEN and SYDVKM.

The chain joins TRBV2 to TRBJ1-5, with 11 bases matching TRBD1. Germline CDR1 is SNHLY and CDR2 is FYNNEI. CDR3 length: 15 amino acids. V trimming: 6 bases; J trimming: 5 bases; junction bases outside the gene matches: 6. CDR3 DNA: TGTGCCAGCAGGGGGACAGGGGGTCGGCATCAGCCCCAGCATTTT. Encoded protein: CASRGTGGRHQPQHF.

This clonotype was seen a handful of times. The CDR3 spells CASSQARGGAFF. The CDR3 DNA follows: TGTGCCAGCAGCCAAGCCCGGGGGGGCGCTTTCTTT. This chain joins TRBV7-6 and TRBJ1-1; TRBD1 is a possible D gene (6 bases). V lost 5 bases to trimming and J lost 11 bases, with 15 bases between them. The CDR3 has 12 residues. Germline lookup yields CDR1 SGHVS and CDR2 FNYEAQ.

J is TRBJ1-1 and V is TRBV5-1, with a tentative D call TRBD1 (5 bases). There are 15 residues in the CDR3. The V gene's germline CDR1 is SGHRS and CDR2 YFSETQ. The V end was cut by 2 bases, the J end by 2 bases, with 13 bases between. CDR3 sequence reads: CASSFSPGGNTEAFF. The CDR3 nucleotides read TGCGCCAGCAGCTTCTCCCCCGGGGGTAACACTGAAGCTTTCTTT.

V and J are TRBV14 and TRBJ2-2, with TRBD2 matching over 7 bases. V was pared by 2 bases and J by 4 bases, with 4 bases of the junction left unmatched. Germline CDR1 reads SGHDN; CDR2 reads FVKESK. The CDR3 runs to 15 residues. The CDR3 here is CASSQTSVSTGELFF. CDR3 in DNA: TGTGCCAGCAGCCAAACTAGCGTTAGCACCGGGGAGCTGTTTTTT.

This clonotype was observed a few times. A read error may produce the germline difference seen at one junction end. The chain carries TRBV7-8 and TRBJ1-6; tentative D call: TRBD1 (6 bases). From germline, CDR1 is SGHVS and CDR2 FQNEAQ. The CDR3 consists of 15 residues. The CDR3 DNA reads TGTGCCAGCGGCTTAGGGGGGAGTCGGGGTTCACCCCTCCACTTT. Translated: CASGLGGSRGSPLHF.

This clonotype has a handful of counts. This chain uses TRBV7-2 with TRBJ2-2, with D hard to call. V lost 1 base and J lost 1, with 1 base in between. The CDR3 runs 13 residues. CDR1 SGHTA and CDR2 FQGNSA come from the germline V gene. CDR3 residues: CASSLGNTGELFF. The CDR3 DNA reads TGTGCCAGCAGCTTAGGGAACACCGGGGAGCTGTTTTTT.

DNA of the CDR3: TGTGCCAGCAAGATAGGAATGAACACTGAAGCTTTCTTT. Translated: CASKIGMNTEAFF. This rearrangement joins TRBV6-1 to TRBJ1-1; D unresolved. V gave up 7 bases and J gave up 0 bases, with 9 bases separating them. In germline, CDR1 is MNHNS, CDR2 SASEGT. The length of the CDR3 is 13 residues.

The chain combines TRBV12-3 or TRBV12-4 with TRBJ2-2; D is ambiguous. This CDR3 is 15 amino acids long. Trimming cost V 3 bases and J 4 bases, with 12 bases left between them. The CDR3 nucleotides are TGTGCCAGCAGTTTGAAGGGTCCGAGCACCGGGGAGCTGTTTTTT. As protein: CASSLKGPSTGELFF.

The chain is built from TRBV12-3 or TRBV12-4 and TRBJ1-2; D is possibly TRBD1 (5 bases). This CDR3 region has 13 residues. Trimming pared 5 bases from V and 4 bases from J, leaving 11 bases between. Here the CDR3 DNA reads TGTGCCAGCAGTGCACAGGAACTCTATGGCTACACCTTC. Encoded protein: CASSAQELYGYTF.

The chain couples TRBV5-4 to TRBJ2-7; D call uncertain. The germline V gene has CDR1 SGHNT and CDR2 YYREEE (reference sequence). The CDR3 contains 11 residues. V lost 3 bases, J lost 6 bases, and 7 bases lay in between. The CDR3 reads CASSSRSEQYF. The CDR3 DNA reads TGTGCCAGCAGCTCCCGTTCCGAGCAGTACTTC. Looking up the rest from reference TRBV5-4 and TRBJ2-7 gives the full variable domain: ETGVTQSPTHLIKTRGQQVTLRCSSQSGHNTVSWYQQALGQGPQFIFQYYREEENGRGNFPPRFSGLQFPNYSSELNVNALELDDSALYLCASSSRSEQYFGPGTRLTVT.

The chain links TRBV10-3 to TRBJ1-1; 9 bases are a match to TRBD1. The V gene end was trimmed by 7 bases and the J gene end by 1 base; junction bases not matched to a gene: 19. Germline V gene sequence: CDR1 ENHRY, CDR2 SYGVKD. The CDR3 consists of 19 residues. For the CDR3, the DNA is TGTGCCATCACCCCAGGGACAGGGACCTCCGGGATCGCGAACACTGAAGCTTTCTTT. Translating it yields CAITPGTGTSGIANTEAFF.

This chain joins TRBV19 and TRBJ1-2; D is uncertain. The CDR3 contains 12 residues. The germline V and J ends were trimmed by 10 bases and 1 base, with 10 bases remaining between them. Germline CDR1 is LNHDA and CDR2 is SQIVND (reference sequence). The CDR3 DNA follows: TGTGCCACCTCGTACCGTAACTATGGCTACACCTTC. Protein: CATSYRNYGYTF. Full variable domain (rest looked up from reference TRBV19 and TRBJ1-2): DGGITQSPKYLFRKEGQNVTLSCEQNLNHDAMYWYRQDPGQGLRLIYYSQIVNDFQKGDIAEGYSVSREKKESFPLTVTSAQKNPTAFYLCATSYRNYGYTFGSGTRLTVV.

This clonotype was seen just once. V is TRBV7-9 and J is TRBJ1-6; a possible D gene is TRBD1 (5 bases). The germline V gene has CDR1 SEHNR and CDR2 FQNEAQ (reference sequence). V shed 5 bases and J shed 8 bases, with 10 bases lying between them. CDR3 length equals 13 residues. CDR3 sequence (DNA): TGTGCCAGCAGCACAACACAGGATTCACCCCTCCACTTT. This translates into CASSTTQDSPLHF.

This clonotype was seen a few times. The rearrangement uses TRBV19 and TRBJ1-2; no definite D call. The CDR3 runs to 14 residues. V was pared by 5 bases and J by 3 bases, with 13 bases between. CDR1 LNHDA and CDR2 SQIVND come from the germline V gene (reference sequence). CDR3 nucleotide sequence: TGTGCCAGTAGTGGAGGCAGGCAGTACTATGGCTACACCTTC. As protein: CASSGGRQYYGYTF.

V gene TRBV24-1 combines with J gene TRBJ2-3; D not certain. CDR3 length: 14 residues. The germline CDR1 and CDR2 sequences are KGHDR and SFDVKD. Trimming stripped 4 bases from V and 0 bases from J, with 7 bases between. In DNA, the CDR3 is TGTGCCACCAGTGACAGACTTAGCACAGATACGCAGTATTTT. Translation gives CATSDRLSTDTQYF.

There are a few counts of this clonotype. The rearrangement uses TRBV19 and TRBJ1-5; D might be TRBD1 (5 bases). This CDR3 region has 15 residues. V was shortened by 3 bases and J by 0 bases, with 9 bases between the two germline ends. Germline lookup yields CDR1 LNHDA and CDR2 SQIVND (reference sequence). The CDR3 sequence: CASSMGQDSNQPQHF. For the CDR3, the DNA is TGTGCCAGTAGTATGGGGCAGGATAGCAATCAGCCCCAGCATTTT.